This T cell receptor beta chain was retrieved from a study of chemoradiotherapy in HPV16-positive cancers. Study-wide findings and caveats: Non-HPV-specific T cells did not expand in tumors during treatment, whereas candidate HPV-specific clones and E7-related motifs did.

To note about this clone: The antigen is undetermined.

The V end was cut by 2 bases, the J end by 1 base, with 8 bases between. This CDR3 has 14 residues. Germline CDR1 reads MNHEY; CDR2 reads SVGAGI. Clones were sequenced by immunoSEQ multiplex PCR, and TCRdb holds only the in-frame ones, with some missing. The sample has 7,300 or so clones, about 80% seen once; the top ten hold approximately 3.1%. The rearrangement uses TRBV6-5 and TRBJ2-5; possible D gene TRBD2, 6 bases. The origin of this receptor is a human donor with HPV-associated anogenital cancer. Sequenced material: blood, taken from a patient who underwent chemoradiotherapy. Here the CDR3 reads CASSYAGLQETQYF. The CDR3 region has the DNA TGTGCCAGCAGTTACGCGGGACTCCAAGAGACCCAGTACTTC.